This T cell receptor (beta chain) was captured in a study of blood T cell repertoires in COVID-19. The repertoire was sequenced with immunoSEQ multiplex PCR; TCRdb's copy has only in-frame clones and lacks some. The repertoire holds about 230,000 clones, with 65% to 85% as singletons. The V gene lost 7 bases and the J gene lost 7 bases, with 23 bases spanning the gap. Germline lookup yields CDR1 MNHEY and CDR2 SVGAGI. CDR3 length equals 15 residues. V gene TRBV6-5 combines with J gene TRBJ2-7; D unresolved. This TCR derives from a man between 40 and 49 years old with active or convalescent COVID-19. The sample taken for sequencing was peripheral blood. The CDR3 bases are TGTGCCAGCACCAAACTTTCAGGCGTTTCGGCGGAGCAGTACTTC. The encoded protein is CASTKLSGVSAEQYF.